These 23 T cell receptor beta chains share one sample of origin, sequenced in a study of T cell repertoires in cytomegalovirus infection. TCRdb ran MiXCR on the reads and lists one entry per CDR3 protein. In the table there are some 400,000 distinct CDR3 sequences, around 32% of which are singletons. Sample: PBMCs. The receptors were sampled from a human donor in good health (CMV status not recorded). Some clones in this sample may be carry-over from other donors' samples.

This clonotype was detected many times. With a much larger clone just one base away, this may be a read error. The chain is built from TRBV12-3 or TRBV12-4 and TRBJ2-5; no reliable D call. The CDR3 contains 13 residues. CDR3 protein: CASSLVLGETQYF. CDR3 sequence (DNA): TGTGCCAGCAGCTTAGTCCTAGGAGAGACCCAGTACTTC.

As regards this clonotype: A much more abundant neighbour one base away suggests this may be a read error. The gene calls are TRBV6-8 and TRBJ2-5; a possible D gene is TRBD2 (5 bases). CDR3 size: 11 residues. CDR1 and CDR2 from the germline V gene are MNHGY and SAAAGT. The chain's CDR3 is CAISLGGTQYF. CDR3 sequence (DNA): TGTGCCATCAGTTTAGGAGGGACCCAGTACTTC.

V is TRBV20-1 and J is TRBJ1-2; D is perhaps TRBD1 (6 bases). CDR1 is DFQATT and CDR2 is SNEGSKA in the germline V gene (reference sequence). V was clipped by 7 bases and J by 1 base, with 10 bases between them. This CDR3 has 12 residues. CDR3 in DNA: TGCAGTGTTGCGGACAGTAACTATGGCTACACCTTC. Amino acids: CSVADSNYGYTF.

A single count supports this clonotype. The chain has TRBV5-4 and TRBJ2-1; D is possibly TRBD2 (5 bases). The CDR3 loop spans 11 amino acids. Germline V gene data show CDR1 as SGHNT and CDR2 as YYREEE (reference sequence). The V end lost 4 bases, the J end lost 10 bases, and 9 bases lay between the germline ends. The CDR3 sequence: CASSRRMEQFF. The CDR3 DNA is TGTGCCAGCAGCCGGAGGATGGAGCAGTTCTTC.

This clonotype came up a few times. This sequence joins TRBV12-3 or TRBV12-4 and TRBJ2-5; 8 nucleotides line up with TRBD1. The V gene end was trimmed by 1 base and the J gene end by 2 bases; junction bases not matched to a gene: 3. This CDR3 is 15 amino acids long. The CDR3 DNA reads TGTGCCAGCAGTTTAGAGACAGGGGTGCAAGAGACCCAGTACTTC. Residues: CASSLETGVQETQYF.

The chain uses TRBV12-3 or TRBV12-4 and TRBJ2-7; D is perhaps TRBD1 or TRBD2 (6 bases each). Trimming left V 8 bases short and J 3 bases short, with 17 bases between. This CDR3 has 14 residues. Here the CDR3 DNA reads TGTGCCAGCTGTAAAGGGGGGCAATTCTACGAGCAGTACTTC. As protein: CASCKGGQFYEQYF.

The V and J genes are TRBV27 and TRBJ2-1; D is uncertain. V was clipped by 0 bases and J by 10 bases, with 10 bases between them. The germline CDR1 and CDR2 sequences are MNHEY and SMNVEV (reference sequence). The CDR3 is 13 amino acids. As DNA, the CDR3 is TGTGCCAGCAGTTTATCCTCCCGGGTCGAGCAGTTCTTC. It translates to CASSLSSRVEQFF.

This clonotype appeared many times. In DNA, the CDR3 is TGTGCCAGCAGCTTACAGGGCACAGATACGCAGTATTTT. Protein product: CASSLQGTDTQYF. V usage is TRBV7-2 and J usage is TRBJ2-3; D is unclear. This CDR3 has 13 amino acids. Germline CDR1 and CDR2: SGHTA and FQGNSA. V was clipped by 2 bases and J by 1 base, with 4 bases between them. Combining the CDR3 with reference TRBV7-2 and TRBJ2-3 gives the whole variable domain GAGVSQSPSNKVTEKGKDVELRCDPISGHTALYWYRQSLGQGLEFLIYFQGNSAPDKSGLPSDRFSAERTGGSVSTLTIQRTQQEDSAVYLCASSLQGTDTQYFGPGTRLTVL.

This clonotype was observed a handful of times. V gene TRBV6-5 combines with J gene TRBJ2-1; possible D gene TRBD1, 6 bases. The V gene's germline CDR1 is MNHEY and CDR2 SVGAGI. V was clipped by 0 bases and J by 5 bases, with 8 bases between them. The CDR3 contains 14 residues. The CDR3 DNA follows: TGTGCCAGCAGTTACTCGACAGGCCACAATGAGCAGTTCTTC. It translates to CASSYSTGHNEQFF.

J is TRBJ2-7 and V is TRBV20-1, with D possibly matching TRBD1 (5 bases). V shed 0 bases and J shed 2 bases, with 11 bases lying between them. Germline lookup yields CDR1 DFQATT and CDR2 SNEGSKA (reference sequence). The CDR3 extends over 14 amino acids. The CDR3 spells CSARDREGAYEQYF. The CDR3 DNA reads as TGCAGTGCTAGAGATAGGGAAGGGGCCTACGAGCAGTACTTC.

This clonotype was found a few times. The chain joins TRBV6-4 to TRBJ2-1; 11 bases agree with TRBD1. V shed 3 bases and J 9 bases; nucleotides not matched to a gene: 10. CDR1 and CDR2 (germline): MRHNA, SNTAGT. The CDR3 has 16 residues. The CDR3 DNA is TGTGCCAGCAGTGATCATAGTGGACAGGGGGCGAGTGAGCAGTTCTTC. Its protein product is CASSDHSGQGASEQFF.

This clonotype has more than one count but fewer than ten. The chain combines TRBV11-2 with TRBJ1-2; no clear D. The germline CDR1 and CDR2 sequences are SGHAT and FQNNGV. V was trimmed by 5 bases and J by 3 bases, leaving 10 bases between them. The CDR3 is 13 amino acids. The CDR3 loop reads CASSPVQDYGYTF. The CDR3 nucleotides read TGTGCCAGCAGCCCGGTGCAAGACTATGGCTACACCTTC.

This clonotype was counted only a few times. The chain carries TRBV5-1 and TRBJ2-7; possible D gene TRBD1, 6 bases. The CDR3 length is 14 residues. Trimming cost V 4 bases and J 1 base, with 12 bases left between them. Per germline, CDR1 SGHRS and CDR2 YFSETQ. As DNA, the CDR3 is TGCGCCAGCAGCCCCCCGACAGGTTCCTACGAGCAGTACTTC. Its protein product is CASSPPTGSYEQYF.

The rearrangement joins TRBV10-3 to TRBJ2-7; 7 bases match TRBD1. The junction had 2 bases not matched to a gene; V was cut back by 6 bases and J by 3 bases. Germline CDR1 is ENHRY and CDR2 is SYGVKD. The CDR3 is made up of 12 amino acids. CDR3 sequence (DNA): TGTGCCATCAGGACAGGGAACTACGAGCAGTACTTC. Protein sequence: CAIRTGNYEQYF.

The chain recombines TRBV28 with TRBJ1-5; TRBD1 might be the D (6 bases). The germline CDR1 and CDR2 sequences are MDHEN and SYDVKM. V gave up 7 bases and J gave up 6 bases, with 25 bases separating them. The CDR3 is made up of 17 amino acids. In nucleotides, the CDR3 is TGTGCCAGCACCGATGGTCCTCTCGCCAGGGGAGGTCAGCCCCAGCATTTT. Protein: CASTDGPLARGGQPQHF.

This chain joins TRBV27 and TRBJ1-4; TRBD1 aligns across 8 bases. The trim removed 8 bases at V and 4 bases at J, leaving 6 bases unmatched. The CDR3 covers 14 residues. Germline V gene data show CDR1 as MNHEY and CDR2 as SMNVEV (reference sequence). The CDR3 here is CASGKDRGNEKLFF. The CDR3, as DNA: TGTGCCAGCGGTAAAGACAGGGGTAATGAAAAACTGTTTTTT.

In this sample, this clonotype turned up many times. The chain carries TRBV6-2 or TRBV6-3 and TRBJ2-7, with D maybe TRBD1 (9 bases). This CDR3 is 15 amino acids long. V lost 5 bases and J lost 4, with 18 bases in between. The V gene's germline CDR1 is MNHEY and CDR2 SVGEGT. The DNA of the CDR3 is TGTGCCAGCAGTACCCTTAGCGGGACAGGGTACGAGCAGTACTTC. Translation: CASSTLSGTGYEQYF.

This chain connects TRBV3-1 to TRBJ2-7; 8 nucleotides align to TRBD1. From germline, CDR1 is LGHDT and CDR2 YNNKEL (reference sequence). This CDR3 is 15 amino acids long. V gave up 4 bases and J gave up 1 base; unmatched junction bases: 6. The CDR3 DNA follows: TGTGCCAGCAGCCGGTCGGGACAGGTTTCCTACGAGCAGTACTTC. Its translation is CASSRSGQVSYEQYF.

This clonotype has just a few counts. V and J are TRBV6-2 or TRBV6-3 and TRBJ2-7, with D unclear. CDR1 is MNHEY and CDR2 is SVGEGT in the germline V gene. The ends were cut back, 5 bases at V and 4 bases at J, with 15 bases in the middle. CDR3 size: 14 residues. The CDR3, as DNA: TGTGCCAGCAGTATCCAGACTCCATATTACGAGCAGTACTTC. It specifies CASSIQTPYYEQYF.

The rearrangement uses TRBV19 and TRBJ2-1; 8 nucleotides align to TRBD1. The germline V gene has CDR1 LNHDA and CDR2 SQIVND (reference sequence). Germline trimming cut 3 bases from V and 2 bases from J; bases unmatched to any gene: 3. This CDR3 contains 15 residues. This CDR3 is CASSIETGAYNEQFF. CDR3 DNA: TGTGCCAGTAGTATCGAGACAGGGGCCTACAATGAGCAGTTCTTC. Complete variable domain (other parts from reference TRBV19 and TRBJ2-1): DGGITQSPKYLFRKEGQNVTLSCEQNLNHDAMYWYRQDPGQGLRLIYYSQIVNDFQKGDIAEGYSVSREKKESFPLTVTSAQKNPTAFYLCASSIETGAYNEQFFGPGTRLTVL.

The V gene is TRBV20-1, the J gene TRBJ1-5; D is ambiguous. CDR1 and CDR2 from the germline V gene are DFQATT and SNEGSKA (reference sequence). This CDR3 spans 14 amino acids. The V end lost 1 base, the J end lost 1 base, and 8 bases lay between the germline ends. DNA of the CDR3: TGCAGTGCTAGAGCATTAGACAGCAATCAGCCCCAGCATTTT. Protein: CSARALDSNQPQHF.

The rearrangement uses TRBV2 and TRBJ1-5; D unclear. This CDR3 region has 15 residues. V gave up 4 bases and J gave up 1 base, with 11 bases separating them. Germline V gene lookup returns CDR1 SNHLY and CDR2 FYNNEI. CDR3 nucleotide sequence: TGTGCCAGCAGTGCCGGGCCCATAAGCAATCAGCCCCAGCATTTT. This sequence encodes CASSAGPISNQPQHF.

This clonotype has just a few counts. The V call is TRBV12-3 or TRBV12-4, the J call TRBJ1-1; D perhaps matches TRBD1 (5 bases). The CDR3 spans 15 residues. V gave up 5 bases and J gave up 0 bases, with 13 bases separating them. The CDR3 region is CASSGRQNMNTEAFF. In DNA form, the CDR3 reads TGTGCCAGCAGTGGGAGACAGAACATGAACACTGAAGCTTTCTTT.